One sample yielded the 3 T cell receptor beta chains listed below, sequenced in a study of T cells after yellow fever vaccination. In TCRdb, the 5' RACE reads were re-called with MiXCR into one record per CDR3 protein. Of 500,000 to 650,000 distinct CDR3 sequences in the sample, roughly an eighth were seen once. The sample here was PBMCs, taken on the day of the yellow fever booster vaccination. The receptors shown here come from a man under 40 who received the YFV17D yellow fever vaccine.

This clonotype was seen only a few times. The rearrangement uses TRBV20-1 and TRBJ2-2; the match to TRBD1 covers 9 bases. In germline, CDR1 is DFQATT, CDR2 SNEGSKA (reference sequence). The CDR3 consists of 14 residues. With V trimmed by 5 bases and J by 6 bases, 7 bases remained unmatched. This CDR3 reads CSAPPGTGSGELFF. CDR3 nucleotides: TGCAGTGCTCCCCCCGGGACAGGGTCCGGGGAGCTGTTTTTT.

In this sample, this clonotype turned up a few times. The gene calls are TRBV7-2 and TRBJ2-1, with D possibly TRBD1 on 5 matching bases. Germline CDR1 is SGHTA and CDR2 is FQGNSA. This CDR3 is 13 amino acids long. V lost 5 bases, J lost 5 bases, and 10 bases lay in between. The chain's CDR3 is CASSLRQNNEQFF. The CDR3 region has the DNA TGTGCCAGCAGCCTTCGACAGAACAATGAGCAGTTCTTC.

This clonotype was picked up a small number of times. An end of the junction differs from the germline gene, which may be a read error. CDR3 nucleotide sequence: TGCGCCAGCAGTCGTAGGGGGGGGACGCTCTTC. This encodes CASSRRGGTLF. This chain uses TRBV23-1 with TRBJ2-1, with a weak D call TRBD2 (7 bases). TRBV23-1 is an ORF, and what it does is uncertain. This CDR3 comprises 11 residues.